This TCR beta chain appears in the sequencing data of a study of response to subunit inactivated influenza vaccine. Study results and limitations: The authors proposed limited new T cell recruitment per seasonal influenza vaccination.

CDR1 and CDR2 (germline): SGHVS, FQNEAQ. The CDR3 length is 15 residues. Trimming removed 1 base from V and 0 bases from J, with 7 bases in between. TCRdb reanalysed the RT-PCR reads using MiXCR and keeps one entry per CDR3 protein. The sample yields 430,000 or so distinct CDR3 sequences, about 10% seen once. Turning to this clonotype: Its antigen remains unidentified.

This clonotype originated in a man aged 50 to 60 who received an inactivated influenza vaccine. The input for sequencing was PBMCs from blood, taken about 40 days after vaccination. The chain has TRBV7-8 and TRBJ2-1; D gene ambiguous. In DNA form, the CDR3 reads TGTGCCAGCAGCTTAGTAGAATTCTCCTACAATGAGCAGTTCTTC. It encodes CASSLVEFSYNEQFF.